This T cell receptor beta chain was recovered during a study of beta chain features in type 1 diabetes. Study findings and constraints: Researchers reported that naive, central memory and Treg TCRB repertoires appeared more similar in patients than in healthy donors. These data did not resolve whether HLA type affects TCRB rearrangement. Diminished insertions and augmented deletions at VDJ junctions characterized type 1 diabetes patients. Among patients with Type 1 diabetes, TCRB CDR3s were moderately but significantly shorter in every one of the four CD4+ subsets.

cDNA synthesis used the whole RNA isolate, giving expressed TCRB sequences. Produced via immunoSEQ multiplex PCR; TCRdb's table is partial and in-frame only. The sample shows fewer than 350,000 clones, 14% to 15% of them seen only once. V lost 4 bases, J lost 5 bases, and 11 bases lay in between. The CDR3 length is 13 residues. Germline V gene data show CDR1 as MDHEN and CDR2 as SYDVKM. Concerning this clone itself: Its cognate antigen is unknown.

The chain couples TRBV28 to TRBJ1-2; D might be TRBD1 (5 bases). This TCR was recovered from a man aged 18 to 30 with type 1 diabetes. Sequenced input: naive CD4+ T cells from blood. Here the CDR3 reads CASSSPDKYGYTF. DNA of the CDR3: TGTGCCAGCAGTTCCCCGGACAAGTATGGCTACACCTTC.